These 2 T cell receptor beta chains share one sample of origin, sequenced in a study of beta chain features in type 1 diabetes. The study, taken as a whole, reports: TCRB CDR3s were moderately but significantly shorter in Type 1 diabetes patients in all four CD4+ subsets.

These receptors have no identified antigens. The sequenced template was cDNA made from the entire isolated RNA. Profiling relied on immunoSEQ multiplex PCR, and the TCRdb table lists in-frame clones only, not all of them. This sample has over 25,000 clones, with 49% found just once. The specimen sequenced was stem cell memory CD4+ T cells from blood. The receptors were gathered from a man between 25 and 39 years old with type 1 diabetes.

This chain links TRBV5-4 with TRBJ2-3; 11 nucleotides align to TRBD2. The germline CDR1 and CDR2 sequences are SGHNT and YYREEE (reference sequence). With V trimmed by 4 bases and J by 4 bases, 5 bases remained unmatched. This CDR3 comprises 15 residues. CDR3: CASSPSGRSADTQYF. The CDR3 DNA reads TGTGCCAGCAGCCCTAGCGGGAGGTCAGCAGATACGCAGTATTTT.

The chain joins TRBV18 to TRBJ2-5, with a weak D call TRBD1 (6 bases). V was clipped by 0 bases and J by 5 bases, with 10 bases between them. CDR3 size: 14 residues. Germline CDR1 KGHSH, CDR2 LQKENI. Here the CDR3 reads CASSPPGARETQYF. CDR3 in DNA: TGTGCCAGCTCACCACCGGGGGCACGGGAGACCCAGTACTTC.